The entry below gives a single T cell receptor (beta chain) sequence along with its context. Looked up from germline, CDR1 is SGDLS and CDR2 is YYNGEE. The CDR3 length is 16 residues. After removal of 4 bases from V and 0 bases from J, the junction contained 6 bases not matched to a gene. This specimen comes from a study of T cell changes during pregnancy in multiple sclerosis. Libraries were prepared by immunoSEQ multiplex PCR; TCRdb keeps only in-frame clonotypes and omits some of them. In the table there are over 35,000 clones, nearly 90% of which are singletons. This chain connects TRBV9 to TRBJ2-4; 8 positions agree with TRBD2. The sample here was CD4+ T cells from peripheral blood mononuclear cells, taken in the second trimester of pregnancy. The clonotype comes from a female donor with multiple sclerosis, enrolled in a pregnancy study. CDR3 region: CASSTGLGLAKNIQYF. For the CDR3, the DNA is TGTGCCAGCAGCACGGGACTAGGATTAGCCAAAAACATTCAGTACTTC. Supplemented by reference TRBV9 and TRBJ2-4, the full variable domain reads DSGVTQTPKHLITATGQRVTLRCSPRSGDLSVYWYQQSLDQGLQFLIQYYNGEERAKGNILERFSAQQFPDLHSELNLSSLELGDSALYFCASSTGLGLAKNIQYFGAGTRLSVL.